The 19 T cell receptor beta chains below all came from one sample that was sequenced in a study of molecular identifiers for immune sequencing clone quantification. TCRdb redid the calling of the PCR reads with MiXCR, one entry per CDR3 protein. The table has about 640,000 distinct CDR3 sequences, nearly 20% seen once. The specimen was naive CD8+ T cells from blood, with Jurkat cell RNA spiked in. This sample's subset: FACS-sorted CD8+CD4-CCR7+CD45RA+ naive T cells. These receptors all stem from a human donor in good health. Some libraries in this study had Jurkat cell RNA spiked in.

In regard to this clonotype: One end of the junction varies from germline; a read error may be responsible. This CDR3 is CASSSELAGNYEQYF. The CDR3 nucleotides read TGTGCCAGCAGCTCGGAACTAGCGGGCAACTACGAGCAGTACTTC. The V gene is TRBV5-3, the J gene TRBJ2-7, with TRBD2 identical over 9 bases. TRBV5-3 is an ORF, with its function uncertain. The CDR3 length is 15 residues.

There are many counts of this clonotype. This sequence joins TRBV29-1 and TRBJ2-2, with D possibly called TRBD1 or TRBD2 (5 bases each). V lost 3 bases, J lost 0 bases, and 8 bases lay in between. The CDR3 sequence is 14 residues long. CDR1 is SQVTM, CDR2 ANQGSEA, per germline. This CDR3 reads CSVDGGSNTGELFF. CDR3 coding DNA: TGCAGCGTTGATGGGGGTTCGAACACCGGGGAGCTGTTTTTT.

This clonotype was counted between two and nine times. The V call is TRBV4-1, the J call TRBJ1-4, with 8 positions matching TRBD1. CDR3 length equals 15 residues. With V trimmed by 2 bases and J by 8 bases, 7 bases remained unmatched. The V gene's germline CDR1 is MGHRA and CDR2 YSYEKL. The CDR3 loop reads CASSQPDRAGEKLFF. The CDR3 region has the DNA TGCGCCAGCAGCCAACCGGACAGGGCCGGCGAAAAACTGTTTTTT.

CDR3 DNA: TGCGCCAGCAGCCAAGGTGGGACTGCAACCTACGAGCAGTACTTC. Translated, it gives CASSQGGTATYEQYF. V gene TRBV4-3 combines with J gene TRBJ2-7; D possibly corresponds to TRBD2 (6 bases). Germline V gene data show CDR1 as LGHNA and CDR2 as YSLEER. V was trimmed by 1 base and J by 2 bases, leaving 12 bases between them. This CDR3 spans 15 amino acids.

This clonotype was observed many times. The rearrangement joins TRBV7-6 to TRBJ2-5; D is possibly TRBD2 (5 bases). Trimming stripped 5 bases from V and 2 bases from J, with 9 bases between. The V gene's germline CDR1 is SGHVS and CDR2 FNYEAQ. The CDR3 length is 13 residues. The CDR3 reads CASSQQRQETQYF. CDR3 DNA: TGTGCCAGCAGCCAACAGCGGCAAGAGACCCAGTACTTC.

As concerns this clonotype: Given a much more abundant clone one base away, this may be a read error. The V gene is TRBV6-2 or TRBV6-3, the J gene TRBJ1-1; D call uncertain. V dropped 2 bases and J dropped 7 bases, with 14 bases sitting between them. Germline CDR1 MNHEY, CDR2 SVGEGT. The CDR3 has 14 residues. The CDR3 coding sequence is TGTGCCAGCAGTTACCCGAGTGCGATCGATGAAGCTTTCTTT. Amino acids: CASSYPSAIDEAFF.

V is TRBV3-1 and J is TRBJ2-1, with TRBD2 matching over 14 bases. This CDR3 comprises 18 residues. The V segment lost 1 base and the J segment 2 bases; nucleotides outside the gene matches: 4. Germline CDR1 is LGHDT and CDR2 is YNNKEL (reference sequence). The DNA of the CDR3 is TGTGCCAGCAGCCAAGGACTAGCGGGAGGGCCGACCTACAATGAGCAGTTCTTC. Residues: CASSQGLAGGPTYNEQFF.

To note about this clonotype: Given a much more abundant clone one base away, this may be a read error. The rearrangement links TRBV6-5 to TRBJ1-1, with D uncertain. V was clipped by 4 bases and J by 3 bases, with 15 bases between them. This CDR3 has 15 residues. The germline gives CDR1 MNHEY, CDR2 SVGAGI. The CDR3 coding sequence is TGTGCCAGCAGTTTAGATGTTGTCAGTTACACTGAAGCTTTCTTT. This gives the protein CASSLDVVSYTEAFF.

This clonotype was seen repeatedly, ten times or more. The chain is built from TRBV7-9 and TRBJ2-3, with 9 bases lining up with TRBD1. The CDR3 extends over 15 amino acids. Trimming took 6 bases from V and 0 from J; bases not matched to a gene: 4. Germline V gene sequence: CDR1 SEHNR, CDR2 FQNEAQ (reference sequence). The DNA for the CDR3 is TGTGCCAGCAGTTCAGGACAGGGGAGCACAGATACGCAGTATTTT. Its protein is CASSSGQGSTDTQYF.

There are many counts of this clonotype. Given the absence of the conserved phenylalanine or tryptophan at the CDR3 end, a read error is likely. The rearrangement uses TRBV29-1 and TRBJ1-5; D not certain. The CDR3 runs to 15 residues. The germline V gene encodes CDR1 SQVTM and CDR2 ANQGSEA. The V end was cut by 0 bases, the J end by 4 bases, with 13 bases between. CDR3 amino acids: CSVEDLGHSNQPQHL. In nucleotides, the CDR3 is TGCAGCGTTGAAGATCTCGGGCACTCGAATCAGCCCCAGCATCTT.

This clonotype occurred once. One base away lies a much larger clone, so this may be a sequencing read error. DNA of the CDR3: TGTGCCTGGGGACAGTCCTACGAGCAGTGCTTC. As protein: CAWGQSYEQCF. V gene TRBV30 combines with J gene TRBJ2-7, with D tentatively TRBD1 (6 bases). CDR1 is GTSNPN and CDR2 is SVGIG in the germline V gene (reference sequence). CDR3 size: 11 residues.

This clonotype was picked up many times. The CDR3: CASSLSLGQANYGYTF. CDR3 nucleotides: TGTGCCAGCAGTTTGTCCTTGGGGCAAGCTAACTATGGCTACACCTTC. The rearrangement links TRBV12-3 or TRBV12-4 to TRBJ1-2, with a weak D call TRBD1 (5 bases). The CDR3 spans 16 residues. The germline V and J ends were trimmed by 3 bases and 0 bases, with 14 bases remaining between them.

The sample holds many counts of this clonotype. The chain combines TRBV7-2 with TRBJ2-2; 13 positions agree with TRBD2. The J segment lost 5 bases and the V segment lost 3 bases, leaving 3 bases of the junction unmatched. The germline CDR1 and CDR2 sequences are SGHTA and FQGNSA. The CDR3 extends over 16 amino acids. This chain's CDR3 is CASSLLTSGRTGELFF. The CDR3, as DNA: TGTGCCAGCAGCTTGCTGACTAGCGGGAGGACCGGGGAGCTGTTTTTT.

In this sample, this clonotype turned up many times. This chain links TRBV18 with TRBJ2-3; TRBD1 matches at 7 bases. The CDR3 runs 15 residues. Germline CDR1 reads KGHSH; CDR2 reads LQKENI. Losses at the gene ends were 1 base for V and 0 bases for J; bases not matched to a gene: 1. The CDR3 sequence: CASSPQGQSTDTQYF. CDR3 in DNA: TGTGCCAGCTCACCACAGGGACAGAGCACAGATACGCAGTATTTT.

Note on this clonotype: This could be a read error, since a much larger clone is one nucleotide away. The gene calls are TRBV14 and TRBJ2-5; D is unclear. Per germline, CDR1 SGHDN and CDR2 FVKESK. The CDR3 has 12 residues. The CDR3 region is CVSSQDVHLRDF. In DNA, the CDR3 is TGTGTCAGCAGCCAAGACGTCCATCTCCGGGACTTC.

This clonotype came up many times. The V and J genes are TRBV5-4 and TRBJ2-3; a weak D match, TRBD1 (6 bases). The CDR3 totals 15 residues. Germline-derived CDR1 and CDR2 are SGHNT and YYREEE (reference sequence). Between the trimmed V and J ends, which lost 1 base and 6 bases, there was a span of 15 bases. This chain's CDR3 is CASSLLVQGTDTQYF. In DNA form, the CDR3 reads TGTGCCAGCAGCTTGTTAGTTCAGGGGACGGATACGCAGTATTTT.

Turning to this clonotype: A read error may account for a junction end that differs from germline. This sequence joins TRBV6-2 or TRBV6-3 and TRBJ1-4; D perhaps matches TRBD1 (6 bases). CDR3 length equals 15 residues. CDR1 is MNHEY, CDR2 SVGEGT, per germline. The CDR3 DNA sequence: TGTGCCAGCAGCAATCGACAGGCAACTAATGAAAAACTGCTTTTT. Amino acids: CASSNRQATNEKLLF.

This clonotype was counted many times. CDR3 sequence reads: CASSPGLPRQPQHF. The DNA of the CDR3 is TGTGCCAGCAGTCCAGGACTGCCCCGTCAGCCCCAGCATTTT. The V call is TRBV27, the J call TRBJ1-5, with D unresolved. The germline CDR1 and CDR2 sequences are MNHEY and SMNVEV (reference sequence). Deletions cut 5 bases from V and 6 bases from J, with 14 bases between. The CDR3 length is 14 residues.

J is TRBJ2-7 and V is TRBV20-1, with 8 bases fitting TRBD1. CDR1 is DFQATT and CDR2 is SNEGSKA in the germline V gene (reference sequence). The CDR3 covers 19 residues. After removal of 0 bases from V and 1 base from J, the junction contained 17 bases not matched to a gene. CDR3 sequence: CSARDNDLGQASKSYEQYF. The CDR3 nucleotides are TGCAGTGCTAGAGATAATGATTTGGGACAGGCCTCGAAGTCCTACGAGCAGTACTTC.